This T cell receptor beta chain was recorded in a study of CXCR3-negative and CXCR3-positive naive CD8 T cells. Whole-study findings and limits: The study found that naive CXCR3-negative and CXCR3-positive cells shared TRBV-TRBJ usage, while memory cells differed.

To note about this clonotype: Antigen specificity is unknown.

UMI-labeled 5' RACE yielded the TRB cDNA libraries. TCRdb reprocessed the 5' RACE reads, with one entry per CDR3 protein and no DNA. The table lists approximately 83,000 distinct CDR3 sequences. The CDR3 covers 12 residues. CDR1 is SQVTM, CDR2 ANQGSEA, per germline. This chain uses TRBV29-1 with TRBJ2-7; TCRdb's D gene call, TRBD1, goes unchecked for lack of DNA. The sample comprised naive CXCR3- CD8+ T cells from blood. Noted subset: CD45RO-CCR7+CD27+CD95- naive CD8+ T cells lacking CXCR3 (TNR3-). This receptor was taken from a human donor in good health. Some clones in this sample may be carry-over from other donors' samples. The CDR3 is CSVWDSFYEQYF.